This T cell receptor (beta chain) was observed in a study of blood T cell repertoires in COVID-19. Study at large: Sites in the United States, Italy and Spain provided acute and convalescent COVID-19 samples. T cells, B-cell-depleted T cells, or PBMCs provided the cDNA or gDNA that served as material.

Per the original methods: Nucleated cell number was recorded as an estimate derived from reference gene primer amplification. Libraries were prepared by immunoSEQ multiplex PCR; TCRdb keeps only in-frame clonotypes and omits some of them. From that table come the V and J calls and clone size; the DNA was used to work out D and trimming. Among about 200,000 clones, roughly 80% were seen once, and the ten largest hold roughly 5.7%. The germline V gene has CDR1 MGHRA and CDR2 YSYEKL. This CDR3 has 14 residues. The germline V and J ends were trimmed by 2 bases and 2 bases, with 9 bases remaining between them. The Seattle patients, enrolled during active infection, were followed longitudinally.

The chain joins TRBV4-1 to TRBJ1-2, with TRBD1 as a possible D gene (5 bases). Sequencing used peripheral blood. This clonotype was sampled from a woman aged 40 to 50 with COVID-19, enrolled during active disease. CDR3: CASSQIRGNYGYTF. DNA of the CDR3: TGCGCCAGCAGCCAAATTAGGGGAAACTATGGCTACACCTTC.